Below, 5 T cell receptor beta chains from the same sample are listed, as sequenced in a study of cytomegalovirus exposure and HLA in healthy donors. Using immunoSEQ multiplex PCR, the repertoire was profiled, and TCRdb retains in-frame clones only, with some absent. The sample lists about 130,000 clones; 85% to 90% were seen once. The sequenced sample was PBMCs. The receptor source for this set is a young woman in good health and CMV-seropositive.

The gene calls are TRBV5-1 and TRBJ2-3; D may be TRBD2 (6 bases). The CDR3 is made up of 15 amino acids. From germline, CDR1 is SGHRS and CDR2 YFSETQ. The germline V and J ends were trimmed by 1 base and 0 bases, with 9 bases remaining between them. The CDR3 region is CASSLNGGSTDTQYF. CDR3 bases: TGCGCCAGCAGCTTGAACGGGGGTAGCACAGATACGCAGTATTTT.

The chain is built from TRBV6-5 and TRBJ1-2, with TRBD1 identical over 8 bases. The V gene's germline CDR1 is MNHEY and CDR2 SVGAGI. The J segment lost 0 bases and the V segment lost 7 bases, leaving 4 bases of the junction unmatched. The CDR3 is 14 residues long. The CDR3 region is CASTRTGSNYGYTF. The CDR3 DNA follows: TGTGCCAGCACTCGGACAGGGTCTAACTATGGCTACACCTTC.

The gene calls are TRBV6-5 and TRBJ1-4; 7 bases are a match to TRBD1. The germline CDR1 and CDR2 sequences are MNHEY and SVGAGI. The CDR3 sequence is 15 residues long. The junction had 7 bases not matched to a gene; V was cut back by 5 bases and J by 4 bases. This CDR3 is CASSNPGQINEKLFF. As DNA, the CDR3 is TGTGCCAGCAGTAACCCGGGACAGATTAATGAAAAACTGTTTTTT.

The V and J genes are TRBV5-6 and TRBJ1-1, with TRBD1 matching 7 bases. Trimming took 6 bases from V and 4 from J; bases not matched to a gene: 12. Germline CDR1 SGHDT, CDR2 YYEEEE. This CDR3 is built from 15 residues. The CDR3 nucleotides are TGTGCCAGCAACGCCCATACAGGGGTTGTCACTGAAGCTTTCTTT. Residues: CASNAHTGVVTEAFF.

V is TRBV19 and J is TRBJ2-7; D is possibly TRBD1 (5 bases). The CDR3 sequence is 14 residues long. The germline V gene has CDR1 LNHDA and CDR2 SQIVND (reference sequence). Trimming removed 5 bases from V and 5 bases from J, with 16 bases in between. The CDR3 DNA follows: TGTGCCAGTAGTCTTAGCCAGGGAATCAACGAGCAGTACTTC. This sequence encodes CASSLSQGINEQYF.